This is a list of T cell receptor beta chains from one sample in a study of blood T cell repertoires in COVID-19. Here immunoSEQ multiplex PCR was the method, and the copy in TCRdb shows in-frame clones only, minus some. The repertoire holds under 80,000 clones, with around 86% as singletons. The source material was peripheral blood. These receptor sequences come from a human donor in a cohort sampled during active COVID-19. Each CDR3 is given with its conserved first and last residue. D genes are given only for firm matches. Size is omitted from some rows. Given values are once, few, many or a class for expanded clones.

NA	14	TRBV19	NA	TRBJ2-7	CASRGGQGAGGQYF	TGTGCCAGTCGGGGGGGACAGGGAGCGGGCGGGCAGTACTTC
TRBD2	17	TRBV19	once	TRBJ2-4	CASSPRPAGGTKNIQYF	TGTGCCAGTAGTCCCCGTCCCGCGGGAGGAACCAAAAACATTCAGTACTTC
TRBD2	18	TRBV18	NA	TRBJ2-4	CASSPNGGPSGGENIQYF	TGTGCCAGCTCACCCAATGGGGGACCTTCGGGAGGTGAGAACATTCAGTACTTC
NA	13	TRBV7-9	few	TRBJ2-7	CASSLGPGAEQYF	TGTGCCAGCAGCTTAGGCCCAGGGGCCGAGCAGTACTTC
NA	15	TRBV6-2/TRBV6-3	NA	TRBJ2-7	CASSYPSVPGHEQYF	TGTGCCAGCAGTTATCCTAGCGTTCCCGGGCACGAGCAGTACTTC
TRBD1	19	TRBV11-3	NA	TRBJ2-1	CASSPRTGDPTRSYNEQFF	TGTGCCAGCAGCCCTAGGACAGGGGACCCAACGAGATCCTACAATGAGCAGTTCTTC
TRBD2	14	TRBV10-3	NA	TRBJ2-7	CAIKGGRSPYEQYF	TGTGCCATCAAAGGCGGGAGGAGTCCCTACGAGCAGTACTTC
TRBD1	15	TRBV6-4	NA	TRBJ1-1	CASSDTDRGYTEAFF	TGTGCCAGCAGTGACACCGACAGGGGTTACACTGAAGCTTTCTTT
TRBD2	17	TRBV9	NA	TRBJ2-1	CASSATSGTSGANEQFF	TGTGCCAGCAGCGCCACCTCAGGGACTAGCGGGGCAAATGAGCAGTTCTTC
TRBD1	14	TRBV12-5	NA	TRBJ2-7	CASGSGQGAHEQYF	TGTGCTAGTGGTTCGGGACAGGGGGCCCACGAGCAGTACTTC
NA	11	TRBV3-1/TRBV3-2	once	TRBJ2-1	CASSQGAEQFF	TGTGCCAGCAGCCAAGGAGCTGAGCAGTTCTTC
NA	15	TRBV5-1	NA	TRBJ1-2	CASSPRGGAGAGYTF	TGCGCCAGCAGCCCTAGGGGGGGCGCAGGGGCTGGCTACACCTTC
TRBD1	15	TRBV19	NA	TRBJ2-2	CASRVDRPNTGELFF	TGTGCCAGTAGAGTGGACAGGCCGAACACCGGGGAGCTGTTTTTT
TRBD1	13	TRBV12-3/TRBV12-4	NA	TRBJ1-1	CASIIQGITEAFF	TGTGCCAGCATCATACAGGGGATCACTGAAGCTTTCTTT
TRBD1	15	TRBV28	NA	TRBJ2-2	CASRGGQGVAGELFF	TGTGCCAGCAGGGGAGGACAGGGGGTGGCCGGGGAGCTGTTTTTT
TRBD2	16	TRBV5-4	NA	TRBJ2-4	CASSLGGGLSKNIQYF	TGTGCCAGCAGCTTGGGGGGGGGACTATCCAAAAACATTCAGTACTTC
TRBD2	15	TRBV6-2/TRBV6-3	NA	TRBJ2-1	CASSPSGLANNEQFF	TGTGCCAGCAGCCCCTCGGGACTAGCGAACAATGAGCAGTTCTTC
NA	12	TRBV7-9	NA	TRBJ1-1	CASSLVESAAFF	TGTGCCAGCAGCTTAGTTGAGTCAGCGGCTTTCTTT
NA	15	TRBV6-1	NA	TRBJ1-4	CASSFPGALNEKLFF	TGTGCCAGCAGTTTCCCCGGAGCGCTTAATGAAAAACTGTTTTTT
NA	14	TRBV10-2	NA	TRBJ2-7	CASGAAATSYEQYF	TGCGCCAGCGGAGCAGCAGCTACCTCCTACGAGCAGTACTTC
NA	13	TRBV19	NA	TRBJ2-7	CASTTTGAYEQYF	TGTGCCAGTACCACGACAGGCGCCTACGAGCAGTACTTC
TRBD1	13	TRBV28	NA	TRBJ1-2	CASSSGQGGGYTF	TGTGCCAGCAGTTCGGGACAGGGGGGAGGCTACACCTTC
TRBD1	14	TRBV5-1	NA	TRBJ2-1	CASSSDRGQKEQFF	TGCGCCAGCAGCTCGGACAGGGGGCAAAAAGAGCAGTTCTTC
NA	12	TRBV29-1	NA	TRBJ2-5	CSAGGGGETQYF	TGCAGCGCCGGAGGGGGGGGAGAGACCCAGTACTTC
NA	11	TRBV18	NA	TRBJ2-5	CASSPAETQYF	TGTGCCAGCTCACCGGCAGAGACCCAGTACTTC
NA	14	TRBV5-1	NA	TRBJ2-7	CASSLGQPPYEQYF	TGCGCCAGCAGCTTAGGACAGCCACCCTACGAGCAGTACTTC
NA	13	TRBV14	NA	TRBJ2-5	CASSRDTYGTQYF	TGTGCCAGCAGCCGGGACACCTATGGGACCCAGTACTTC
NA	14	TRBV7-3	few	TRBJ2-4	CASSFSVQGSIQYF	TGTGCCAGCAGCTTCTCCGTGCAGGGGAGCATTCAGTACTTC
TRBD2	17	TRBV7-2	NA	TRBJ2-2	CASIRLAGVSDTGELFF	TGTGCCAGCATCCGACTAGCGGGAGTTTCGGACACCGGGGAGCTGTTTTTT
TRBD1	17	TRBV18	once	TRBJ2-1	CASSPRRGQGIVSEQFF	TGTGCCAGCTCACCGAGGAGGGGACAGGGTATAGTGAGTGAGCAGTTCTTC
NA	16	TRBV5-1	NA	TRBJ2-3	CASSTTPGTFTDTQYF	TGCGCCAGCAGCACGACTCCCGGGACTTTCACAGATACGCAGTATTTT
TRBD2	18	TRBV28	NA	TRBJ2-7	CASSPGGLAGRSSYEQYF	TGTGCCAGCAGCCCCGGGGGACTAGCGGGCAGGAGCTCCTACGAGCAGTACTTC
TRBD1	13	TRBV28	few	TRBJ1-1	CASSRQGSTEAFF	TGTGCCAGCAGTAGACAGGGGAGCACTGAAGCTTTCTTT
NA	12	TRBV28	few	TRBJ1-6	CASSSGISPLHF	TGTGCCAGCAGTTCCGGGATTTCACCCCTCCACTTT
TRBD2	17	TRBV27	once	TRBJ2-1	CASTPASGRRTYNEQFF	TGTGCCAGCACCCCGGCGAGCGGGAGGAGGACCTACAATGAGCAGTTCTTC
NA	12	TRBV29-1	NA	TRBJ2-7	CSVEVGGYEQYF	TGCAGCGTTGAGGTAGGGGGCTACGAGCAGTACTTC
TRBD1	15	TRBV27	NA	TRBJ2-1	CASSLRQGVYNEQFF	TGTGCCAGCAGTTTACGTCAGGGGGTCTACAATGAGCAGTTCTTC
TRBD1	16	TRBV10-2	NA	TRBJ1-2	CASRVAGTGTNYGYTF	TGCGCCAGCAGAGTTGCCGGGACAGGGACTAACTATGGCTACACCTTC
NA	14	TRBV27	NA	TRBJ2-2	CASRGAMNTGELFF	TGTGCCAGCAGGGGGGCGATGAACACCGGGGAGCTGTTTTTT
NA	11	TRBV7-3	NA	TRBJ2-7	CASSSTAKLCF	TGTGCCAGCAGCTCGACAGCTAAGTTGTGCTTC
NA	12	TRBV10-2	NA	TRBJ1-6	CASRGGGSPLHF	TGCGCCAGCAGAGGGGGGGGATCACCCCTCCACTTT
NA	13	TRBV4-1	NA	TRBJ2-5	CASSRTVQETQYF	TGCGCCAGCAGCCGGACAGTCCAAGAGACCCAGTACTTC
NA	13	TRBV18	few	TRBJ2-7	CASSPGQPYEQYF	TGTGCCAGCTCACCCGGACAGCCTTACGAGCAGTACTTC
NA	15	TRBV9	NA	TRBJ1-1	CASSDYRYMNTEAFF	TGTGCCAGCAGCGATTACAGGTATATGAACACTGAAGCTTTCTTT
NA	14	TRBV4-3	NA	TRBJ1-6	CASSQPGTGVPLHF	TGCGCCAGCAGCCAACCGGGTACGGGGGTACCCCTCCACTTT
NA	13	TRBV28	NA	TRBJ2-7	CASSSQVPYEQYF	TGTGCCAGCAGTTCACAGGTCCCCTACGAGCAGTACTTC
TRBD1	13	TRBV19	NA	TRBJ1-1	CASSDRGIPRAFF	TGTGCCAGTAGCGACAGGGGGATCCCTCGGGCTTTCTTT
NA	15	TRBV15	NA	TRBJ2-1	CATSRGDSSYNEQFF	TGTGCCACCAGCAGAGGCGACAGCTCCTACAATGAGCAGTTCTTC
NA	14	TRBV7-2	NA	TRBJ2-3	CASSSPPRTDTQYF	TGTGCCAGCAGCTCCCCTCCCCGCACAGATACGCAGTATTTT
TRBD1	15	TRBV18	NA	TRBJ1-5	CASSPTGARYQPQHF	TGTGCCAGCTCACCGACAGGGGCTCGGTATCAGCCCCAGCATTTT
TRBD2	16	TRBV6-6	NA	TRBJ2-7	CASSRTSGGGNYEQYF	TGTGCCAGCAGTCGAACTAGCGGGGGGGGCAACTACGAGCAGTACTTC
TRBD1	15	TRBV19	NA	TRBJ2-7	CASSGATGGAEEQYF	TGTGCCAGTAGTGGGGCGACAGGGGGCGCGGAGGAGCAGTACTTC
TRBD2	15	TRBV28	NA	TRBJ2-7	CASSSAGTGRAEQYF	TGTGCCAGCAGTTCCGCGGGGACCGGGAGGGCTGAGCAGTACTTC
TRBD2	16	TRBV3-1/TRBV3-2	NA	TRBJ2-3	CASSHQVGRRGDTQYF	TGTGCCAGCAGCCATCAGGTCGGGAGGAGGGGAGATACGCAGTATTTT